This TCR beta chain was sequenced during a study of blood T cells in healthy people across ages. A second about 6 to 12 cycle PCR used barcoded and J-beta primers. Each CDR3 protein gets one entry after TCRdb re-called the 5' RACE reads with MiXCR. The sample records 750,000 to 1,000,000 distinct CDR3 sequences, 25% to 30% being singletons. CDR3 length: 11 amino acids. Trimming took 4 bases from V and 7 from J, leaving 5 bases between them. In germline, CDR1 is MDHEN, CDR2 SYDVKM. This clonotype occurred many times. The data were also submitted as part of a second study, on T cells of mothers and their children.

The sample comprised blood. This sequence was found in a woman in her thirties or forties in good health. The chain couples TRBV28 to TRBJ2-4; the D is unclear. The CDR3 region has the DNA TGTGCCAGCAGTTCAAATAACATTCAGTACTTC. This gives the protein CASSSNNIQYF.